This paragraph covers one T cell receptor (beta chain) sequence. TCRdb's table, derived via immunoSEQ multiplex PCR, lists solely in-frame clones and lacks some. The sample lists about 140,000 clones, 84% occurring once. The sample comes from a study of blood T cell repertoires in COVID-19. Study in general: Nucleic acid was either cDNA or gDNA, and it came from T cells, B-cell-depleted T cells, or PBMCs.

The origin of this receptor is a man aged 35 to 55 with acute COVID-19. The sample comprised PBMCs or T cells enriched from blood (not recorded which).

The CDR3 loop is CASSLGTGGNTIYF. In DNA form, the CDR3 reads TGCGCCAGCAGCTTGGGGACAGGTGGAAACACCATATATTTT. The chain has TRBV5-1 and TRBJ1-3, with TRBD1 identical over 7 bases. The length of the CDR3 is 14 residues. Germline CDR1 and CDR2: SGHRS and YFSETQ. The V gene end was trimmed by 0 bases and the J gene end by 3 bases; junction bases not matched to a gene: 0. The complete variable domain, with remaining parts taken from reference TRBV5-1 and TRBJ1-3, reads KAGVTQTPRYLIKTRGQQVTLSCSPISGHRSVSWYQQTPGQGLQFLFEYFSETQRNKGNFPGRFSGRQFSNSRSEMNVSTLELGDSALYLCASSLGTGGNTIYFGEGSWLTVV.